The entry that follows covers one T cell receptor beta chain sequence. Its antigen remains unidentified. Each CDR3 protein gets one entry in TCRdb, which reprocessed the 5' RACE reads and gives no DNA. This sample's clone table lists some 500,000 distinct CDR3 sequences. The source of the sample is a study of T cells expressing NK-cell markers. Looking at the study overall: Sorted CD3+CD56-NKG2C+, CD3+CD56+NKG2C- and CD3+CD56+NKG2C+ T cells were the source of the TCR beta repertoires.

Study-level results: Also leading the CD3+CD56-NKG2C+ fraction in several donors were these clonotypes.

Sequenced: blood T cells: a sorted CD56 or NKG2C T cell subset, CD4+ or CD8+ T cells, or bulk PBMC T cells (not recorded which). The receptor's source is a woman in her fifties or sixties in good health.

This CDR3 is CASVPKAGGGNTQYF. The genes are TRBV19 and TRBJ2-3; no DNA is available, so the TRBD2 call from TCRdb remains unchecked. This CDR3 contains 15 residues. Germline CDR1 reads LNHDA; CDR2 reads SQIVND (reference sequence).